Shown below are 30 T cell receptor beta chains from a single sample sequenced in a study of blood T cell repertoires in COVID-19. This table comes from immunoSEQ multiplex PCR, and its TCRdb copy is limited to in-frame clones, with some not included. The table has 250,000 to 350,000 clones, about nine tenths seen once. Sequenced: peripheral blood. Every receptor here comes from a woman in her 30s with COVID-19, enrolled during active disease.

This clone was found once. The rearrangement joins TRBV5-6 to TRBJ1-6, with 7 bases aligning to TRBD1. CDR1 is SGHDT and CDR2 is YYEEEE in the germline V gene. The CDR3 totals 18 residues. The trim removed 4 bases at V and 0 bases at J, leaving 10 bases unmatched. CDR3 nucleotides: TGTGCCAGCAGCACACGACAGGGACCTAGCTCCTATAATTCACCCCTCCACTTT. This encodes CASSTRQGPSSYNSPLHF.

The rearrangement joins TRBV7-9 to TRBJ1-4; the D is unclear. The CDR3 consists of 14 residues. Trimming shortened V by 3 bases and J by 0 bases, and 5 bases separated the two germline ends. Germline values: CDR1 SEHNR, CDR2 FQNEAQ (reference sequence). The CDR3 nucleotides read TGTGCCAGCAGCTTCGACACAACTAATGAAAAACTGTTTTTT. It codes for CASSFDTTNEKLFF.

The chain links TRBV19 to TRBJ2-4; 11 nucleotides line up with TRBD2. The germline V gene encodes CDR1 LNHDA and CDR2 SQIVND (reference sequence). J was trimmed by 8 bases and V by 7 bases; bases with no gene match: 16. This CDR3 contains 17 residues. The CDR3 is CASTGGIAGGPRDIQYF. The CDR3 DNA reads TGTGCCAGTACAGGGGGGATAGCGGGAGGGCCCAGGGACATTCAGTACTTC.

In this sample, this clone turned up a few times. CDR3 sequence reads: CASSSQGYEQYF. The CDR3 nucleotides are TGTGCCAGCAGCTCGCAGGGCTACGAGCAGTACTTC. The chain joins TRBV11-2 to TRBJ2-7, with D possibly being TRBD1 (5 bases). This CDR3 has 12 residues. V was trimmed by 4 bases and J by 3 bases, leaving 7 bases between them. The V gene's germline CDR1 is SGHAT and CDR2 FQNNGV.

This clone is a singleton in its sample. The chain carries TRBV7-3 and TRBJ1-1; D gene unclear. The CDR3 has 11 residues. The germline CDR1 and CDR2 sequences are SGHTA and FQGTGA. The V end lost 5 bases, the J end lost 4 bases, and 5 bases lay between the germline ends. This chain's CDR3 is CASSPSTEAFF. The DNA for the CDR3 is TGTGCCAGCAGCCCGAGCACTGAAGCTTTCTTT.

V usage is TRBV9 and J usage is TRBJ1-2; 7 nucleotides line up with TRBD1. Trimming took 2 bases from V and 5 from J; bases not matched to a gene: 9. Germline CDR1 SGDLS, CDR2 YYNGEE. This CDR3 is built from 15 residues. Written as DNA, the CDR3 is TGTGCCAGCAGCGTGGAAGGGGACAGTTTATATGGCTACACCTTC. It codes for CASSVEGDSLYGYTF.

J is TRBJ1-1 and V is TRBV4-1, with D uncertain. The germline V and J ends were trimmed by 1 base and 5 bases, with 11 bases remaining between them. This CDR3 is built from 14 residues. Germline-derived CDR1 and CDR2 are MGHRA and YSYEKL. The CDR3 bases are TGCGCCAGCAGCCAAGGCTTGGAGAGGACTGAAGCTTTCTTT. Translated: CASSQGLERTEAFF.

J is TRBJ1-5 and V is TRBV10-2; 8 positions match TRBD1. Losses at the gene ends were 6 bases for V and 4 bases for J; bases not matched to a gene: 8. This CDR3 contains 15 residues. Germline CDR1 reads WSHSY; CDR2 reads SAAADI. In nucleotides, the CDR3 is TGCGCCAGCAGCCAGGGGGCGGGTAGTAATCAGCCCCAGCATTTT. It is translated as CASSQGAGSNQPQHF.

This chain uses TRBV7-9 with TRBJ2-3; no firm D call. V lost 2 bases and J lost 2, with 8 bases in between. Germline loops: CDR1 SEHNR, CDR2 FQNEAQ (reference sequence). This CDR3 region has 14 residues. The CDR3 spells CASSLNVATDTQYF. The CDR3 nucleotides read TGTGCCAGCAGCTTAAACGTAGCCACAGATACGCAGTATTTT.

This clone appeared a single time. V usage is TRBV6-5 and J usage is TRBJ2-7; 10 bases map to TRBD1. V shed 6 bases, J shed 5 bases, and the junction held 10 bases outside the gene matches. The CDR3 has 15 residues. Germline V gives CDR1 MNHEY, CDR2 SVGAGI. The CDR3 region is CASRPPGQGFHEQYF. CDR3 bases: TGTGCCAGCAGACCCCCGGGACAGGGGTTTCACGAGCAGTACTTC.

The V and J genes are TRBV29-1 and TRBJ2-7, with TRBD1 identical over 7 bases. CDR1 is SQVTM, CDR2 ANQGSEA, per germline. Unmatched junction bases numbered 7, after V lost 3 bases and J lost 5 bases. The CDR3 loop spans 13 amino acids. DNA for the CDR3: TGCAGCGTTGAGGGGACAGTACCCGACGAGCAGTACTTC. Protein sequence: CSVEGTVPDEQYF.

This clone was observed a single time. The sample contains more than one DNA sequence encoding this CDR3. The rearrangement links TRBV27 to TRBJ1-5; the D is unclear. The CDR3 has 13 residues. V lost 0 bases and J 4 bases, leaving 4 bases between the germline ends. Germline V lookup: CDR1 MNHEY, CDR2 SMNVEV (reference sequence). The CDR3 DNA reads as TGTGCCAGCAGTTTATCACGGAATCAGCCCCAGCATTTT. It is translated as CASSLSRNQPQHF.

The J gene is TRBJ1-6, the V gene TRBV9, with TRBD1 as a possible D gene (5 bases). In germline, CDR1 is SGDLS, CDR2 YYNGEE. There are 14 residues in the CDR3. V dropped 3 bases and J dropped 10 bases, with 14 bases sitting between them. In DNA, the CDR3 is TGTGCCAGCAGCGCGCGGGGCGCGGGATCACCCCTCCACTTT. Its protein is CASSARGAGSPLHF.

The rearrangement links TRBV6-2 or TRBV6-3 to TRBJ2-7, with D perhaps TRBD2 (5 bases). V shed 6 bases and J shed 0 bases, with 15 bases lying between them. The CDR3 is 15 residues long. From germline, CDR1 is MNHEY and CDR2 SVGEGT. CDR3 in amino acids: CASSRGLASSYEQYF. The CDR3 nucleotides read TGTGCCAGCAGCCGCGGATTAGCGTCCTCCTACGAGCAGTACTTC.

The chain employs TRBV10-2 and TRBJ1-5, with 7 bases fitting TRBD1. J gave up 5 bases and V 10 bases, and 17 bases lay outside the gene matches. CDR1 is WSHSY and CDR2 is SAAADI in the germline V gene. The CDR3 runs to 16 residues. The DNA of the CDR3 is TGCGCCACCCGCATGAACAGGGGAGTTTGGGATCAGCCCCAGCATTTT. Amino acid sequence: CATRMNRGVWDQPQHF.

The CDR3 DNA follows: TGTGCCAGTAGTAGCAACACCAATCAGCCCCAGCATTTT. Residues: CASSSNTNQPQHF. The rearrangement joins TRBV19 to TRBJ1-5, with D hard to call. V was shortened by 4 bases and J by 3 bases, with 7 bases between the two germline ends. Germline CDR1 is LNHDA and CDR2 is SQIVND (reference sequence). This CDR3 contains 13 residues.

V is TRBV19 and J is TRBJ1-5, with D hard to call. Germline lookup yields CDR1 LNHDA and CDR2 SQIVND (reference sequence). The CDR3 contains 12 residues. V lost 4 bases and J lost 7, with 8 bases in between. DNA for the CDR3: TGTGCCAGTAGTACACACACCCAGCCCCAGCATTTT. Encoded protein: CASSTHTQPQHF.

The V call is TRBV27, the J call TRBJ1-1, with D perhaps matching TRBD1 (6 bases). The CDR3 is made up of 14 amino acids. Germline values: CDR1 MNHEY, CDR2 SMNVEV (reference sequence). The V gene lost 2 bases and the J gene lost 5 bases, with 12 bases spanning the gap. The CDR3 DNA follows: TGTGCCAGCAGTTTACTAGACAGGAGGACTGAAGCTTTCTTT. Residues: CASSLLDRRTEAFF.

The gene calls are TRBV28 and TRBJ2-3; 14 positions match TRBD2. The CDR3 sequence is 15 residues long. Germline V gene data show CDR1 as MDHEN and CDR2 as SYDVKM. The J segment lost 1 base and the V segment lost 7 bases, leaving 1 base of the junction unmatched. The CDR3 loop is CASMTSGRGTDTQYF. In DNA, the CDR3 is TGTGCCAGCATGACTAGCGGGAGGGGCACAGATACGCAGTATTTT. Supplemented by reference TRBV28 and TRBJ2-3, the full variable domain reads DVKVTQSSRYLVKRTGEKVFLECVQDMDHENMFWYRQDPGLGLRLIYFSYDVKMKEKGDIPEGYSVSREKKERFSLILESASTNQTSMYLCASMTSGRGTDTQYFGPGTRLTVL.

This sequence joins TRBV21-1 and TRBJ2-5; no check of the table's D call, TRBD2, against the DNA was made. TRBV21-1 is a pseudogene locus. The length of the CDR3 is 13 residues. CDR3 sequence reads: CASSAEEGETQYF. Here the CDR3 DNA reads TGTGCCAGCAGCGCTGAGGAGGGGGAGACCCAGTACTTC.

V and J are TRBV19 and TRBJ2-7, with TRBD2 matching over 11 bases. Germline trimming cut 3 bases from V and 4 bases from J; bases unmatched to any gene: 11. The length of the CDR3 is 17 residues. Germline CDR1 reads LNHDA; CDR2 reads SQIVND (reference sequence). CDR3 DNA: TGTGCCAGTAGTATGAGCCACCTAACTAGCGGGAGTTACGAGCAGTACTTC. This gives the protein CASSMSHLTSGSYEQYF.

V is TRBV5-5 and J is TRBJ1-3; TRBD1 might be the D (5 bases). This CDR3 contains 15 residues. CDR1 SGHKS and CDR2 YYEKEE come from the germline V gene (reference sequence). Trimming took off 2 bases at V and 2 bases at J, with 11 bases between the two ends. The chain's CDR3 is CASSLWTSAGNTIYF. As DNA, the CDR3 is TGTGCCAGCAGCTTATGGACATCCGCTGGAAACACCATATATTTT.

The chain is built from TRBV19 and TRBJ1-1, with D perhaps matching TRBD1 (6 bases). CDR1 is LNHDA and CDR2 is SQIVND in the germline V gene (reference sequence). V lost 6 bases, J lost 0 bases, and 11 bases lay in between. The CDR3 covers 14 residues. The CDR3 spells CASRRTAMNTEAFF. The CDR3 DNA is TGTGCCAGTAGAAGGACAGCAATGAACACTGAAGCTTTCTTT. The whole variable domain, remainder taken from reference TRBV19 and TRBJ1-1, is DGGITQSPKYLFRKEGQNVTLSCEQNLNHDAMYWYRQDPGQGLRLIYYSQIVNDFQKGDIAEGYSVSREKKESFPLTVTSAQKNPTAFYLCASRRTAMNTEAFFGQGTRLTVV.

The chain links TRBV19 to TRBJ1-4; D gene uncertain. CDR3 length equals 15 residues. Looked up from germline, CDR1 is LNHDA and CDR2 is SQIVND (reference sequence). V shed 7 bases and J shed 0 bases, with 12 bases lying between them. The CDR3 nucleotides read TGTGCCAGTAAGAGATTCCAAGCAACTAATGAAAAACTGTTTTTT. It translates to CASKRFQATNEKLFF.

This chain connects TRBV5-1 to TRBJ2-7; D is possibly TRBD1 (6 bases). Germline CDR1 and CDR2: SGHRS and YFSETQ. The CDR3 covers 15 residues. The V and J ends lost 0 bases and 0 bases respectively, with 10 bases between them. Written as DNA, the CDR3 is TGCGCCAGCAGCTTGGCGACAGGACCCTCCTACGAGCAGTACTTC. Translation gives CASSLATGPSYEQYF.

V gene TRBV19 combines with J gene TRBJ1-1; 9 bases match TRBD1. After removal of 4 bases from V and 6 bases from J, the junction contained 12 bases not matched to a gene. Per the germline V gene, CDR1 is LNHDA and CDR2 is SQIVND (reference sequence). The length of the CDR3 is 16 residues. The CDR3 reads CASSNSYRGRVSEAFF. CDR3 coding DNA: TGTGCCAGTAGTAATAGCTACAGGGGGCGCGTCTCTGAAGCTTTCTTT. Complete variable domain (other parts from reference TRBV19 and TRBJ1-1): DGGITQSPKYLFRKEGQNVTLSCEQNLNHDAMYWYRQDPGQGLRLIYYSQIVNDFQKGDIAEGYSVSREKKESFPLTVTSAQKNPTAFYLCASSNSYRGRVSEAFFGQGTRLTVV.

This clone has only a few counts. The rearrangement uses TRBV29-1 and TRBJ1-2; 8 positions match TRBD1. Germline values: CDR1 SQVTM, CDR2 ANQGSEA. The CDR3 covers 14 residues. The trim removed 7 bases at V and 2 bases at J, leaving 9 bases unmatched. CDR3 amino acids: CSAGQGVGNYGYTF. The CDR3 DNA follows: TGCAGCGCCGGACAGGGAGTAGGGAACTATGGCTACACCTTC. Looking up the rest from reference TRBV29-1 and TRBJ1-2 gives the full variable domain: SAVISQKPSRDICQRGTSLTIQCQVDSQVTMMFWYRQQPGQSLTLIATANQGSEATYESGFVIDKFPISRPNLTFSTLTVSNMSPEDSSIYLCSAGQGVGNYGYTFGSGTRLTVV.

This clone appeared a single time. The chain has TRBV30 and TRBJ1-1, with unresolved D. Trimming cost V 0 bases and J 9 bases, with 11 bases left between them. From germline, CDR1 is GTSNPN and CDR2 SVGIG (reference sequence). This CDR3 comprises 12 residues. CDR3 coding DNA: TGTGCCTGGAGTGTGTCGCAGAAAAAAGCTTTCTTT. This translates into CAWSVSQKKAFF.

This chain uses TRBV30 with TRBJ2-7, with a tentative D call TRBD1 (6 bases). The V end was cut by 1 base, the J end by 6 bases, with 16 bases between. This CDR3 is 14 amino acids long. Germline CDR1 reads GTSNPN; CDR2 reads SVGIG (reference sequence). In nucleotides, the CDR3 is TGTGCCTGGAGTGGAGGACAGCTTCACCTCGAGCAGTACTTC. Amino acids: CAWSGGQLHLEQYF.

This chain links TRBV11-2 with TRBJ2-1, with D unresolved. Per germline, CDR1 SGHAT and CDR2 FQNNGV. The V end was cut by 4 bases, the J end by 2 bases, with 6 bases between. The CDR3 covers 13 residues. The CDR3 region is CASSSPPYNEQFF. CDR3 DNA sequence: TGTGCCAGCAGCTCCCCTCCCTACAATGAGCAGTTCTTC.